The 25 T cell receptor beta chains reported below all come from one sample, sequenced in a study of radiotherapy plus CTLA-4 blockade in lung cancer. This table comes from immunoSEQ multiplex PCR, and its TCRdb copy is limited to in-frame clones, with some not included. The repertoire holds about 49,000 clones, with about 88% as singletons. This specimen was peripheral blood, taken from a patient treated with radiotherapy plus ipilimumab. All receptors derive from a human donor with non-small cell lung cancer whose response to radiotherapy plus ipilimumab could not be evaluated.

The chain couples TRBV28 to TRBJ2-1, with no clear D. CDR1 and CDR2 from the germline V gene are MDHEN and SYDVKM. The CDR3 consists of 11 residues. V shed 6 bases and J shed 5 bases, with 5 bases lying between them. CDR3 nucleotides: TGTGCCAGCAGGCGGAACAATGAGCAGTTCTTC. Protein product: CASRRNNEQFF. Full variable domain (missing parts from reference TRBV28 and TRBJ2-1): DVKVTQSSRYLVKRTGEKVFLECVQDMDHENMFWYRQDPGLGLRLIYFSYDVKMKEKGDIPEGYSVSREKKERFSLILESASTNQTSMYLCASRRNNEQFFGPGTRLTVL.

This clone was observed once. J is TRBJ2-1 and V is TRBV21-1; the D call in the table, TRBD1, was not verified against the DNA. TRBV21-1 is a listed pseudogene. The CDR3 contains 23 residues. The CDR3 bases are TGTGCCAGCAGCAGCCAGTTGAGCAGGGGCGTGGGCCTAGCTCATTCCCTTTACAATGAGCAGTTCTTC. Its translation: CASSSQLSRGVGLAHSLYNEQFF.

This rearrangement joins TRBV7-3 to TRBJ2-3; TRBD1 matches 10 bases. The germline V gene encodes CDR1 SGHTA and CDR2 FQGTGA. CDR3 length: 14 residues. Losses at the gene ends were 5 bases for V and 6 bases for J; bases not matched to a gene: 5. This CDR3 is CASSAGTGVDTQYF. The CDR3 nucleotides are TGTGCCAGCAGCGCCGGGACAGGGGTGGATACGCAGTATTTT.

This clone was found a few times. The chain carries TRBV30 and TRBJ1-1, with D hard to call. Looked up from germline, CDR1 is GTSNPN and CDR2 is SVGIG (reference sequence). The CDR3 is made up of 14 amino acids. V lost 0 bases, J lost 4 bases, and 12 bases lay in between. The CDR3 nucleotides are TGTGCCTGGAGTGTAGAACAGAGGGCCACTGAAGCTTTCTTT. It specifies CAWSVEQRATEAFF.

The CDR3 nucleotides are TGTGCCAGCAGTTCCACAGGGGTCGGGACCTACGAGCAGTACTTC. It encodes CASSSTGVGTYEQYF. The gene calls are TRBV28 and TRBJ2-7; 7 bases match TRBD1. This CDR3 contains 15 residues. Germline V gene sequence: CDR1 MDHEN, CDR2 SYDVKM. With V trimmed by 4 bases and J by 2 bases, 8 bases remained unmatched.

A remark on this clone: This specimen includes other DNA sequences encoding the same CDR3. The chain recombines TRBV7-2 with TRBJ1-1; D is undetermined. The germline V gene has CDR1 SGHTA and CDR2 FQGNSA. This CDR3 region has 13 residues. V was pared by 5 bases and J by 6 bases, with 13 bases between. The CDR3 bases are TGTGCCAGCAGCCCCCGGGGAGGAGCTGAAGCTTTCTTT. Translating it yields CASSPRGGAEAFF.

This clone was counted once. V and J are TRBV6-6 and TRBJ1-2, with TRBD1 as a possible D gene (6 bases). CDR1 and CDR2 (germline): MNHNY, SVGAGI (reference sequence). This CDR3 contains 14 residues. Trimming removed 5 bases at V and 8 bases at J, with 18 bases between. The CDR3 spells CASSVGGPREGYTF. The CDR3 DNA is TGTGCCAGCAGTGTCGGGGGGCCTCGGGAAGGCTACACCTTC.

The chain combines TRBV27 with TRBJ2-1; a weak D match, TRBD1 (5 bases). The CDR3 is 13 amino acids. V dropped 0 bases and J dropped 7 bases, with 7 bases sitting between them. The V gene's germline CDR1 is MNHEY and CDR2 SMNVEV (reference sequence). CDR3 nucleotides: TGTGCCAGCAGTTTATCCACAGGTAATGAGCAGTTCTTC. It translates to CASSLSTGNEQFF.

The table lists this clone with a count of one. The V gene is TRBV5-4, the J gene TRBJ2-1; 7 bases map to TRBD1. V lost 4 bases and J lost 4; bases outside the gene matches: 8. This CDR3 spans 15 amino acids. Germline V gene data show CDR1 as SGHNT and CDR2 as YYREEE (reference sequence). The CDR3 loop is CASSTGTESYNEQFF. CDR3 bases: TGTGCCAGCAGCACAGGGACAGAATCTTACAATGAGCAGTTCTTC.

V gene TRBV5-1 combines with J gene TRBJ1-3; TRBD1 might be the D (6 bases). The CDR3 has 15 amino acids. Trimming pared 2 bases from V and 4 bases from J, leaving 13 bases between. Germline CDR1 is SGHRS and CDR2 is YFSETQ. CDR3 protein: CASSFDGGRGNTIYF. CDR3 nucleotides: TGCGCCAGCAGCTTTGACGGGGGGCGCGGAAACACCATATATTTT.

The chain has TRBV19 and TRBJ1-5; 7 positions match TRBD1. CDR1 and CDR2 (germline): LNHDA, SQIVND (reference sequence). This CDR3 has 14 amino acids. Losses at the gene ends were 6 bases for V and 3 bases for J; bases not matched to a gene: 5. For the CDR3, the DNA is TGTGCCAGTAGCCGACAGGGAGCCAATCAGCCCCAGCATTTT. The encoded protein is CASSRQGANQPQHF.

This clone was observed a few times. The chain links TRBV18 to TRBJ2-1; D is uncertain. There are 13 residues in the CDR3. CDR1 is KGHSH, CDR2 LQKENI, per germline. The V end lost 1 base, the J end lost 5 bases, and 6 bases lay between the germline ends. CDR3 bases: TGTGCCAGCTCACCACTGAGTAACAATGAGCAGTTCTTC. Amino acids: CASSPLSNNEQFF.

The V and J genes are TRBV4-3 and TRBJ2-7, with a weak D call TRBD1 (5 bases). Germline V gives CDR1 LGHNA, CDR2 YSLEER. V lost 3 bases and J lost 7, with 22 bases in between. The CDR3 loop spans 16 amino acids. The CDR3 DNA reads TGCGCCAGCAGCCACCGAACTGTCAGCTCAAAGGGGGAGCAGTACTTC. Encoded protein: CASSHRTVSSKGEQYF.

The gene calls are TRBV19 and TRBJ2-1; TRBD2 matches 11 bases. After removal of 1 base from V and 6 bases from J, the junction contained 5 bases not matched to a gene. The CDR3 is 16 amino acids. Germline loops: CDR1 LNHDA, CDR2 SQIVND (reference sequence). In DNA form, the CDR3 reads TGTGCCAGTAGTATAGTAGTCCTAGCGGGAGGCAATGAGCAGTTCTTC. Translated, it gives CASSIVVLAGGNEQFF.

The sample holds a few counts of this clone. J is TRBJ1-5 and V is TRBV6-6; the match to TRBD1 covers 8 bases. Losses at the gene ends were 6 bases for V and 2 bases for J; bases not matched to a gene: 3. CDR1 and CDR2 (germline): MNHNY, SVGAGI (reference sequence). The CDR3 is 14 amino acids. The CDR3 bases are TGTGCCAGCAGAGGACAGGGAGGCAATCAGCCCCAGCATTTT. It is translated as CASRGQGGNQPQHF.

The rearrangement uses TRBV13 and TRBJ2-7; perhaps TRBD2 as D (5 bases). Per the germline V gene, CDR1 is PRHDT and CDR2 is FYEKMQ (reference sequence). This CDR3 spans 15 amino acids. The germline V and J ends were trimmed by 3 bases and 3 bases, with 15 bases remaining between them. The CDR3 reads CASSFRGESNYEQYF. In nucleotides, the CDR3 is TGTGCCAGCAGCTTTCGGGGAGAATCGAACTACGAGCAGTACTTC.

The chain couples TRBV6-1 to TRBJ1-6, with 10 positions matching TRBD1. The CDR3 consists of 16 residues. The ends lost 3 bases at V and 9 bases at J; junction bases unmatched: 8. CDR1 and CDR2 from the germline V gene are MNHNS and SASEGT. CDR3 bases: TGTGCCAGCAGTGACTTGACAGGGGGCGCAGGTTCACCCCTCCACTTT. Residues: CASSDLTGGAGSPLHF.

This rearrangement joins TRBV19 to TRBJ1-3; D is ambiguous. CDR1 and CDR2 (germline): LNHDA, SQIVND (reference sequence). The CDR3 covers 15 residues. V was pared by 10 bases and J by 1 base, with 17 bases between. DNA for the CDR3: TGTGCCACCAACGTACTCGACGGGTCTGGAAACACCATATATTTT. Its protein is CATNVLDGSGNTIYF.

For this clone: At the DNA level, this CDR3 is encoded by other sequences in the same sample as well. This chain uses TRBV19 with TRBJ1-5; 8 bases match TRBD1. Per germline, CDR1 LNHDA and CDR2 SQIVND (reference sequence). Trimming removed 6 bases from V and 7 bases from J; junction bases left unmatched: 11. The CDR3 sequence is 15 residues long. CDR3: CASSIRDRGEQPQHF. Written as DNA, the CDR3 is TGTGCCAGTAGCATTCGTGACAGGGGAGAACAGCCCCAGCATTTT.

The CDR3 nucleotides are TGTGCCAGCAGCTTTGGGACAGGGTTGATCTACGAGCAGTACTTC. Translating gives CASSFGTGLIYEQYF. The chain joins TRBV11-3 to TRBJ2-7, with 9 nucleotides matching TRBD1. V lost 3 bases to trimming and J lost 3 bases; unmatched junction nucleotides: 6. The CDR3 is 15 residues long. CDR1 and CDR2 (germline): SGHNT, YENEEA.

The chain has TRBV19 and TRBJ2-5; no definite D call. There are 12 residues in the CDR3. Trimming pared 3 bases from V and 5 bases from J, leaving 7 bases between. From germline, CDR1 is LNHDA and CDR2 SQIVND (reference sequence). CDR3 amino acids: CASSIFGETQYF. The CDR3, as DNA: TGTGCCAGTAGTATTTTCGGGGAGACCCAGTACTTC. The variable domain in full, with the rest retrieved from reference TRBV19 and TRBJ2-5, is DGGITQSPKYLFRKEGQNVTLSCEQNLNHDAMYWYRQDPGQGLRLIYYSQIVNDFQKGDIAEGYSVSREKKESFPLTVTSAQKNPTAFYLCASSIFGETQYFGPGTRLLVL.

The CDR3 DNA reads as TGTGCCAGCAGTTTAGGGGGCAGTTACTACGAGCAGTACTTC. Amino acids: CASSLGGSYYEQYF. This sequence joins TRBV27 and TRBJ2-7; D perhaps matches TRBD1 (6 bases). The CDR3 has 14 residues. Trimming removed 2 bases at V and 3 bases at J, with 11 bases between. The germline V gene encodes CDR1 MNHEY and CDR2 SMNVEV (reference sequence).

The CDR3: CASSVDAGGPQETQYF. CDR3 DNA: TGTGCCAGCAGCGTGGATGCGGGAGGTCCCCAAGAGACCCAGTACTTC. The chain recombines TRBV9 with TRBJ2-5, with 8 bases matching TRBD2. This CDR3 is 16 amino acids long. With V trimmed by 2 bases and J by 1 base, 7 bases remained unmatched. Germline-derived CDR1 and CDR2 are SGDLS and YYNGEE.

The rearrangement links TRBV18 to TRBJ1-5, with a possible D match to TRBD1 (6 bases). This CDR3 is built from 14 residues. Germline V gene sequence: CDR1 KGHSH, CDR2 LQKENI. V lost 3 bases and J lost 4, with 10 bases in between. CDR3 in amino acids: CASSPETGNQPQHF. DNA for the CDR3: TGTGCCAGCTCACCCGAGACAGGAAATCAGCCCCAGCATTTT.

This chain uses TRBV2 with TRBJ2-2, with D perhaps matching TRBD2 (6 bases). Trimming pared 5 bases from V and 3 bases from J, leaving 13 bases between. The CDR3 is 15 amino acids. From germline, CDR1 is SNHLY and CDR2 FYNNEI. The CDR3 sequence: CASSLTGEYTGELFF. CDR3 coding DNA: TGTGCCAGCAGTCTAACGGGAGAGTACACCGGGGAGCTGTTTTTT.